This T cell receptor (beta chain) was identified during a study of T cell responses to AZD1222 COVID-19 vaccine. Study-wide results and caveats: At baseline, just five to seven AZD1222 recipients tested seropositive. Two doses of AZD1222 preceded a rise in Spike-specific TCR breadth and depth. Most donors were white British, females outnumbered males, and clonal diversity was possibly underestimated.

CDR1 and CDR2 (germline): SGHTA, FQGTGA. The CDR3 loop spans 16 amino acids. The V gene end was trimmed by 4 bases and the J gene end by 2 bases; junction bases not matched to a gene: 8. Notes on this clone: Its antigen is undetermined.

The protocol was immunoSEQ multiplex PCR, while the TCRdb copy is restricted to in-frame clones and leaves out a portion. The table shows 90,000 to 150,000 clones, with roughly 90% occurring only once. This sequence was found in an adult in good health. The sample in question was peripheral blood, obtained on day 0 of AZD1222 vaccination. J is TRBJ1-1 and V is TRBV7-3, with 9 bases identical to TRBD1. This chain's CDR3 is CASSSGTGRYNTEAFF. The CDR3 DNA is TGTGCCAGCAGCTCCGGGACAGGGAGGTATAACACTGAAGCTTTCTTT.